The T cell receptor beta chain described here comes from a study of early stage breast cancer tumors. Each sample had two DNA replicates, roughly 0.48 ug blood or 1.5 ug tissue. This table comes from immunoSEQ multiplex PCR, and its TCRdb copy is limited to in-frame clones, with some not included. The profile shows 20,000 to 25,000 clones, about 70% of them singletons. Overall study findings and caveats: Commonly generated sequences made up most enriched TCRB sequences shared between patients. Tumors had roughly 2.3-fold higher T cell density and higher clonality than adjacent normal breast tissue.

Concerning this clone: Antigen specificity is unknown.

Germline V lookup: CDR1 MNHEY, CDR2 SMNVEV (reference sequence). The CDR3 runs to 13 residues. V gave up 3 bases and J gave up 4 bases, with 9 bases separating them. This TCR was sampled from a person between 55 and 69 years old with breast cancer. The rearrangement links TRBV27 to TRBJ1-1, with D possibly being TRBD1 (5 bases). Sample: blood. The DNA of the CDR3 is TGTGCCAGCAGTTTCCAGGGTAGCACTGAAGCTTTCTTT. Protein: CASSFQGSTEAFF.